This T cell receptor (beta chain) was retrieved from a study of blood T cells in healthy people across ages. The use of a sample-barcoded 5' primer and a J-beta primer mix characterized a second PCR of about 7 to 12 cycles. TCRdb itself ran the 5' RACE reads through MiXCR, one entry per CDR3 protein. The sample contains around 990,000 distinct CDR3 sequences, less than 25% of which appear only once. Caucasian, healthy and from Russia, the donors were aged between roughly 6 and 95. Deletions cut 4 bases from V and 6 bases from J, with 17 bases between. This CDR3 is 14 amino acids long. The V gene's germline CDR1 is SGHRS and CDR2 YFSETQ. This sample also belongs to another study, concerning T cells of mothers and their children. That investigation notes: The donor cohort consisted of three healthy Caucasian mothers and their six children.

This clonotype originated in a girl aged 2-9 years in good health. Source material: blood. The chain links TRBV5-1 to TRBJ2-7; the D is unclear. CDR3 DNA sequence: TGCGCCAGCAGCCAGGAAGGGATTGGAGTCGAGCAGTACTTC. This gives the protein CASSQEGIGVEQYF. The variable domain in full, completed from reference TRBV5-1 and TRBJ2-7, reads KAGVTQTPRYLIKTRGQQVTLSCSPISGHRSVSWYQQTPGQGLQFLFEYFSETQRNKGNFPGRFSGRQFSNSRSEMNVSTLELGDSALYLCASSQEGIGVEQYFGPGTRLTVT.